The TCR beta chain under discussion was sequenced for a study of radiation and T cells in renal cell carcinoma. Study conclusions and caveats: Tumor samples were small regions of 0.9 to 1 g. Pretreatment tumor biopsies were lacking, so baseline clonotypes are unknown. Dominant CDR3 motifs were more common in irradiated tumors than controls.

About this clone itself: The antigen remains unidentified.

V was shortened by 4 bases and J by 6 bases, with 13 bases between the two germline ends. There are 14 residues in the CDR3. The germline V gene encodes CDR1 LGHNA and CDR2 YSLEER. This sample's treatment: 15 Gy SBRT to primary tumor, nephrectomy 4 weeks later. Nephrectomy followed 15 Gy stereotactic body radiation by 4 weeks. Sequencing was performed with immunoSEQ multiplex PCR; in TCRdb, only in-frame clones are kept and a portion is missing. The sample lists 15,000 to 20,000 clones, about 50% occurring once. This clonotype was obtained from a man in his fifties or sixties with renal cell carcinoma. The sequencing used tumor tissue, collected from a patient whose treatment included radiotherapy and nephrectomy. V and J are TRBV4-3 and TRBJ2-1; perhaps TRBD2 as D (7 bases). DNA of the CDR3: TGCGCCAGCAGCCCGGAAGGGGGGGTCAATGAGCAGTTCTTC. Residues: CASSPEGGVNEQFF.